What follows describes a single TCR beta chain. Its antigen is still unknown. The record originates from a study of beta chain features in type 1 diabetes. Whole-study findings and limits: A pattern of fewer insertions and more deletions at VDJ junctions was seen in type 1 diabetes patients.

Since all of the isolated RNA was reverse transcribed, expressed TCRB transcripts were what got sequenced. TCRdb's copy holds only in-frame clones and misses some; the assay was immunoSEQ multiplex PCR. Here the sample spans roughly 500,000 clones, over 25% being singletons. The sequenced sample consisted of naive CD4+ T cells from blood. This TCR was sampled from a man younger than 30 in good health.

For the CDR3, the DNA is TGCAGCGCCCAGGGGGATCCAAATCAGCCCCAGCATTTT. This sequence encodes CSAQGDPNQPQHF. The V and J genes are TRBV29-1 and TRBJ1-5; 7 bases map to TRBD1. The length of the CDR3 is 13 residues. V lost 7 bases and J lost 4; bases outside the gene matches: 7. In germline, CDR1 is SQVTM, CDR2 ANQGSEA.